A single sample gave rise to the 20 T cell receptor beta chains below, sequenced in a study of blood T cell repertoires in COVID-19. Clones were sequenced by immunoSEQ multiplex PCR, and TCRdb holds only the in-frame ones, with some missing. The sample has some 150,000 clones; around 83% are singletons. The source material was PBMCs or T cells enriched from blood (not recorded which). These receptor sequences come from a woman in her forties or fifties who had been exposed to COVID-19.

The chain carries TRBV9 and TRBJ2-2; 8 bases are shared with TRBD2. Germline CDR1 reads SGDLS; CDR2 reads YYNGEE. V dropped 4 bases and J dropped 5; count of bases not matched to a gene: 10. The CDR3 consists of 16 residues. DNA for the CDR3: TGTGCCAGCAGCCCCCGGGGCGGGGGGAATACCGGGGAGCTGTTTTTT. Translating it yields CASSPRGGGNTGELFF.

The V call is TRBV6-2 or TRBV6-3, the J call TRBJ2-1, with 9 positions matching TRBD2. V gave up 2 bases and J gave up 3 bases; unmatched junction bases: 8. Germline V gene data show CDR1 as MNHEY and CDR2 as SVGEGT. The CDR3 loop spans 17 amino acids. CDR3 sequence reads: CASSYPSGRLNYNEQFF. The CDR3 bases are TGTGCCAGCAGTTACCCCAGCGGGAGGCTCAACTACAATGAGCAGTTCTTC.

The chain joins TRBV10-2 to TRBJ1-3; no definite D call. Germline V gene lookup returns CDR1 WSHSY and CDR2 SAAADI. V dropped 5 bases and J dropped 0 bases, with 14 bases sitting between them. CDR3 length: 16 amino acids. Here the CDR3 reads CASSSRTVSSGNTIYF. CDR3 DNA sequence: TGCGCCAGCAGTTCCCGGACTGTCAGCTCTGGAAACACCATATATTTT.

The V gene is TRBV7-9, the J gene TRBJ2-7, with D maybe TRBD2 (6 bases). CDR1 and CDR2 (germline): SEHNR, FQNEAQ (reference sequence). This CDR3 contains 11 residues. With 5 bases removed from V and 10 bases from J, the gap between germline ends came to 12 bases. The DNA for the CDR3 is TGTGCCAGCAGCGAAACCGGGAGCCAGTACTTC. It codes for CASSETGSQYF.

This clone was recorded a few times. The chain links TRBV6-2 or TRBV6-3 to TRBJ1-3, with unresolved D. The CDR3 consists of 15 residues. V was trimmed by 6 bases and J by 0 bases, leaving 12 bases between them. Germline V lookup: CDR1 MNHEY, CDR2 SVGEGT. The CDR3 nucleotides read TGTGCCAGCAGCGTTACGGGGAGCTCTGGAAACACCATATATTTT. Protein product: CASSVTGSSGNTIYF.

The rearrangement uses TRBV14 and TRBJ1-1, with D possibly TRBD1 on 5 matching bases. Germline V lookup: CDR1 SGHDN, CDR2 FVKESK. Trimming shortened V by 0 bases and J by 5 bases, and 13 bases separated the two germline ends. The CDR3 contains 15 residues. CDR3 protein: CASSQEGRSGTEAFF. CDR3 nucleotide sequence: TGTGCCAGCAGCCAAGAGGGGCGGTCAGGGACTGAAGCTTTCTTT.

The chain carries TRBV3-1 (or the pseudogene TRBV3-2) and TRBJ1-3; D not certain. Trimming took 6 bases from V and 2 from J, leaving 20 bases between them. The germline gives CDR1 LGHDT, CDR2 YNNKEL (reference sequence). This CDR3 is 17 amino acids long. The CDR3 here is CASRPLAGLFTGNTIYF. As DNA, the CDR3 is TGTGCCAGCAGACCCCTGGCGGGTTTATTCACTGGAAACACCATATATTTT.

This clone was seen a handful of times. V usage is TRBV6-6 and J usage is TRBJ2-7; 7 nucleotides align to TRBD2. CDR1 is MNHNY and CDR2 is SVGAGI in the germline V gene (reference sequence). This CDR3 spans 16 amino acids. Trimming cost V 5 bases and J 1 base; bases outside gene matches: 11. As DNA, the CDR3 is TGTGCCAGCAGTCAAGATGGGGGGGTGCGGTCCTACGAGCAGTACTTC. It yields the protein CASSQDGGVRSYEQYF.

This chain uses TRBV2 with TRBJ1-2; TRBD1 agrees at 8 bases. The germline gives CDR1 SNHLY, CDR2 FYNNEI. With 6 bases clipped from V and 4 bases from J, the junction kept 1 base outside the gene matches. The CDR3 extends over 12 amino acids. Here the CDR3 DNA reads TGTGCCAGCAGGGACAGGGCCTATGGCTACACCTTC. It translates to CASRDRAYGYTF.

This sequence joins TRBV3-1 (or the pseudogene TRBV3-2) and TRBJ1-2; 9 positions match TRBD1. With V trimmed by 3 bases and J by 4 bases, 9 bases remained unmatched. The CDR3 sequence is 16 residues long. The germline V gene has CDR1 LGHDT and CDR2 YNNKEL (reference sequence). The CDR3 is CASSQGGGQGTYGYTF. In DNA, the CDR3 is TGTGCCAGCAGCCAGGGGGGGGGACAGGGTACCTATGGCTACACCTTC.

This sequence joins TRBV2 and TRBJ1-2; D is uncertain. The germline V gene encodes CDR1 SNHLY and CDR2 FYNNEI. This CDR3 spans 13 amino acids. Between the trimmed V and J ends, which lost 7 bases and 7 bases, there was a span of 16 bases. The CDR3 sequence: CASTVSPRGGYTF. CDR3 nucleotides: TGTGCCAGCACCGTGTCCCCTCGGGGTGGCTACACCTTC. Drawing the rest from reference TRBV2 and TRBJ1-2, the complete variable domain is EPEVTQTPSHQVTQMGQEVILRCVPISNHLYFYWYRQILGQKVEFLVSFYNNEISEKSEIFDDQFSVERPDGSNFTLKIRSTKLEDSAMYFCASTVSPRGGYTFGSGTRLTVV.

The V call is TRBV6-2 or TRBV6-3, the J call TRBJ2-5; D is possibly TRBD2 (6 bases). Germline V CDR1 and CDR2: MNHEY, SVGEGT. V shed 0 bases and J shed 5 bases, with 19 bases lying between them. The CDR3 loop spans 17 amino acids. The DNA of the CDR3 is TGTGCCAGCAGTTACTCCTCTTCGCGGGGAGGCGGGGAGACCCAGTACTTC. Translating it yields CASSYSSSRGGGETQYF.

The gene calls are TRBV10-3 and TRBJ1-2; 7 bases are a match to TRBD1. Per germline, CDR1 ENHRY and CDR2 SYGVKD. J lost 0 bases, V lost 10 bases, and 14 bases had no gene match. CDR3 length: 16 amino acids. DNA of the CDR3: TGTGCCACCCATCCGGGACAGCCCCAAACTAACTATGGCTACACCTTC. It translates to CATHPGQPQTNYGYTF.

This clone was counted once. The J gene is TRBJ2-7, the V gene TRBV7-2, with D tentatively TRBD2 (5 bases). The CDR3 has 15 amino acids. Deletions cut 1 base from V and 0 bases from J, with 10 bases between. Germline V CDR1 and CDR2: SGHTA, FQGNSA. The DNA for the CDR3 is TGTGCCAGCAGCTTAGTTAGGGAGTCCTCCTACGAGCAGTACTTC. Amino acid sequence: CASSLVRESSYEQYF.

Notes on this clone: The same CDR3 arises from other DNA sequences in this sample as well. The V call is TRBV12-3 or TRBV12-4, the J call TRBJ1-1; D is perhaps TRBD1 (5 bases). The length of the CDR3 is 13 residues. Trimming pared 6 bases from V and 1 base from J, leaving 9 bases between. The CDR3 region is CASSLGGNTEAFF. The CDR3 DNA sequence: TGTGCCAGCAGCCTGGGGGGGAACACTGAAGCTTTCTTT.

This clone was seen a few times. J is TRBJ2-5 and V is TRBV9, with D uncertain. V lost 2 bases to trimming and J lost 2 bases, with 10 bases between them. CDR3 length: 14 residues. Germline V lookup: CDR1 SGDLS, CDR2 YYNGEE. The CDR3: CASSVGPIQETQYF. The CDR3 bases are TGTGCCAGCAGCGTTGGGCCTATTCAAGAGACCCAGTACTTC.

The chain carries TRBV10-2 and TRBJ2-5, with 7 bases lining up with TRBD1. The ends lost 4 bases at V and 5 bases at J; junction bases unmatched: 13. CDR1 and CDR2 from the germline V gene are WSHSY and SAAADI. CDR3 length: 16 residues. The CDR3 sequence is CASSGDRVGFGETQYF. The DNA for the CDR3 is TGCGCCAGCAGTGGTGACAGGGTGGGATTCGGGGAGACCCAGTACTTC.

In its sample, this clone was seen once. The chain recombines TRBV2 with TRBJ2-7; TRBD2 agrees at 9 bases. The length of the CDR3 is 15 residues. The germline CDR1 and CDR2 sequences are SNHLY and FYNNEI. With V trimmed by 1 base and J by 5 bases, 6 bases remained unmatched. CDR3 nucleotides: TGTGCCAGCAGTGAAGGGGGGACTAGCAACCACGAGCAGTACTTC. It specifies CASSEGGTSNHEQYF.

The chain combines TRBV7-9 with TRBJ2-7; D is ambiguous. This CDR3 contains 11 residues. Trimming shortened V by 8 bases and J by 8 bases, and 13 bases separated the two germline ends. Germline loops: CDR1 SEHNR, CDR2 FQNEAQ (reference sequence). CDR3 region: CASGGLLKQYF. The CDR3 nucleotides are TGTGCCAGCGGTGGCCTTTTAAAGCAGTACTTC.

This clone came up a few times. The sample holds other DNA sequences that translate to the same CDR3. The genes are TRBV11-2 and TRBJ1-2; D unresolved. CDR1 is SGHAT, CDR2 FQNNGV, per germline. Trimming cost V 1 base and J 5 bases, with 14 bases left between them. The CDR3 contains 15 residues. For the CDR3, the DNA is TGTGCCAGCAGCTTAGCGGCAGGCGGAGGGTATGGCTACACCTTC. It yields the protein CASSLAAGGGYGYTF.